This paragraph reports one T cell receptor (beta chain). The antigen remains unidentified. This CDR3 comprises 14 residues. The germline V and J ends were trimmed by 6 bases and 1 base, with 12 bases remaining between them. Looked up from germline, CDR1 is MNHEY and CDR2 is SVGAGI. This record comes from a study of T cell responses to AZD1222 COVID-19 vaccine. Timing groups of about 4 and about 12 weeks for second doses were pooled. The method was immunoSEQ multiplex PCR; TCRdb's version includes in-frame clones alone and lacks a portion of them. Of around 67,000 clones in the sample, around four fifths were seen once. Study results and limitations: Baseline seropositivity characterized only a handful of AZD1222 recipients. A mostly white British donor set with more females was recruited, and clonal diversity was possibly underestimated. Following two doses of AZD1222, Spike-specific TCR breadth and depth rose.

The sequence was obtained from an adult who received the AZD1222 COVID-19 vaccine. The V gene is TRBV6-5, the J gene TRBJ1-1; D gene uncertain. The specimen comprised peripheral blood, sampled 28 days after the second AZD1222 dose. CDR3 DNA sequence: TGTGCCAGCAGACGAACAGATACGAACACTGAAGCTTTCTTT. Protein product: CASRRTDTNTEAFF.